This T cell receptor (beta chain) was observed in a study of T cell responses to AZD1222 COVID-19 vaccine. Study-wide results and caveats: Repertoire sampling happened only post peak T cell response.

CDR3 length equals 16 residues. The germline V gene encodes CDR1 SNHLY and CDR2 FYNNEI. The germline V and J ends were trimmed by 4 bases and 4 bases, with 16 bases remaining between them. Profiled with immunoSEQ multiplex PCR; TCRdb holds only in-frame clones, not every one. The sample has approximately 170,000 clones, roughly nine tenths seen once; the top ten hold roughly 6.9%. A word on this clone: Its antigen is not known.

The chain links TRBV2 to TRBJ2-2, with D perhaps assigned TRBD1 or TRBD2 (5 bases each). This TCR derives from an adult in good health. Sequences were derived from peripheral blood, sampled on day 0 of AZD1222 vaccination. The chain's CDR3 is CASSVFPGTGTGELFF. Written as DNA, the CDR3 is TGTGCCAGCAGTGTTTTTCCGGGGACGGGCACCGGGGAGCTGTTTTTT.